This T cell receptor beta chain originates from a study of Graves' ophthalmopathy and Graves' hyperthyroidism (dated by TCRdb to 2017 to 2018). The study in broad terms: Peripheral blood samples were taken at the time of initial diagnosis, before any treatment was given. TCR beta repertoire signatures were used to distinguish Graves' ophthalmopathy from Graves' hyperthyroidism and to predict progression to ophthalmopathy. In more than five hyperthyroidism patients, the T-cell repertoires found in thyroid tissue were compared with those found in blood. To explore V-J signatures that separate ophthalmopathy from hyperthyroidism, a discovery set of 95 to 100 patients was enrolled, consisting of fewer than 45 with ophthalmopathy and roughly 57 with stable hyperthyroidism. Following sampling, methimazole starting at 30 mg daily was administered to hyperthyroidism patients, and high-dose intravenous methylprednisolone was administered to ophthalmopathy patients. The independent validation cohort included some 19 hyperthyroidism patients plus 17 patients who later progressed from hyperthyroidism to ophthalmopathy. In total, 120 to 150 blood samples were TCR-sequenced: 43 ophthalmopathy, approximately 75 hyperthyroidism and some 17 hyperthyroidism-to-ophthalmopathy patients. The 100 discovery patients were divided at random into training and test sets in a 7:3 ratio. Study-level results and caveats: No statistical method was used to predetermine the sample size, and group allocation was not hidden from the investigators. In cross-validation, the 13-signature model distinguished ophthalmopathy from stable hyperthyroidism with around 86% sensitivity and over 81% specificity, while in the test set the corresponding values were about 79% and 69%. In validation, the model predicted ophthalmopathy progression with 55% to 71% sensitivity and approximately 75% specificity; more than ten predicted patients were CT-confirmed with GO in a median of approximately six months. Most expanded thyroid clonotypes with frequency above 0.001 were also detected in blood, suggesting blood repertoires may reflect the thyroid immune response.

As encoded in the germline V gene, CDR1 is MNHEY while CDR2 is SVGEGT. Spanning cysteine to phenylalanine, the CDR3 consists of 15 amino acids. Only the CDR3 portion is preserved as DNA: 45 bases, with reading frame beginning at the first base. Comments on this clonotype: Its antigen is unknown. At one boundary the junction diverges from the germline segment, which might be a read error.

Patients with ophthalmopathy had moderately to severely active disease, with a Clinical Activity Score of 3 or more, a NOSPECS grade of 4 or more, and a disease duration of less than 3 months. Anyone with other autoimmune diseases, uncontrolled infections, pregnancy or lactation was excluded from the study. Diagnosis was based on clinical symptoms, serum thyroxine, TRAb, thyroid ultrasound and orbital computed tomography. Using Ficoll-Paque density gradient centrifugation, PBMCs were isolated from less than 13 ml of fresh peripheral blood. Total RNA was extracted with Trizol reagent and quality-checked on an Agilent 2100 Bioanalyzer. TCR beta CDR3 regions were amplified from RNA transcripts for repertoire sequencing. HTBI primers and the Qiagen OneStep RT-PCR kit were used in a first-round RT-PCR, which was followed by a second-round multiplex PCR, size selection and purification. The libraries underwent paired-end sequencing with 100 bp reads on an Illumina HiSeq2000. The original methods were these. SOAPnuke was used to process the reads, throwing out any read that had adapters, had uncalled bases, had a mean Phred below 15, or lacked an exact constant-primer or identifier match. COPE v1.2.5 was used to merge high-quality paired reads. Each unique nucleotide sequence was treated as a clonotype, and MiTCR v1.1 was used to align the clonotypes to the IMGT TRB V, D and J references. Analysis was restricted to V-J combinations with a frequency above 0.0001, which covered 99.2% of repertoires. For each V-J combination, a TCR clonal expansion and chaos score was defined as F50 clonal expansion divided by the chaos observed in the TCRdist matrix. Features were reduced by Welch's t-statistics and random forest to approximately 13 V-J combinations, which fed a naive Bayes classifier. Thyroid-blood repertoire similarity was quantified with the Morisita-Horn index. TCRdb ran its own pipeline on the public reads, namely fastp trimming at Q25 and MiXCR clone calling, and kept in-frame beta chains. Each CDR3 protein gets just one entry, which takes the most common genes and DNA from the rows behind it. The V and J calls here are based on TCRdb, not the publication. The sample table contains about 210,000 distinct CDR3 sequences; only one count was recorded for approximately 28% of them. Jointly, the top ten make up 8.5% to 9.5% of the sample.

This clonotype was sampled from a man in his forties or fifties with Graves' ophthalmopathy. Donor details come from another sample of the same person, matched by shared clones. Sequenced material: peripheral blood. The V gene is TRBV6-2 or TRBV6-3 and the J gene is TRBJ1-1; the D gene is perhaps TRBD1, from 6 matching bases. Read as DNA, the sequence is TGTGCCAGCAGTTTCCCCGGTGGGGGACACACTGAGGCTTTCTTT. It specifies CASSFPGGGHTEAFF.